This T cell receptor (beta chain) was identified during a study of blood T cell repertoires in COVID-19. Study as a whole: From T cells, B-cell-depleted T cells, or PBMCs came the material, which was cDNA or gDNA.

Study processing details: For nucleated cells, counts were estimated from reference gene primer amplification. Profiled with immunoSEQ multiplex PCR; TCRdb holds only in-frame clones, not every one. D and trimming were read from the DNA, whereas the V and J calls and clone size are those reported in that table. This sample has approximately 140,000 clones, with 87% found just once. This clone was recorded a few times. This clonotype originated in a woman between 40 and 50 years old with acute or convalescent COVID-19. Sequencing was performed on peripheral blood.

The CDR3 region has the DNA TGTGCCAGCAGCAAACCCGGGACTTTCAACACCGGGGAGCTGTTTTTT. Residues: CASSKPGTFNTGELFF. The rearrangement links TRBV4-2 to TRBJ2-2; possible D gene TRBD2, 6 bases. From germline, CDR1 is LGHNA and CDR2 YNFKEQ. The CDR3 runs to 16 residues. V was pared by 5 bases and J by 2 bases, with 15 bases between.